These 14 T cell receptor beta chains were all obtained from the same sample, sequenced in a study of cytomegalovirus exposure and HLA in healthy donors. The PCR contained 60 Vbeta and 13 Jbeta primers. TCRdb keeps only in-frame clones here, not all; method: immunoSEQ multiplex PCR. Of about 120,000 clones listed, 81% are singletons. Sequences were obtained from PBMCs. The source of these receptors is a man aged 18 to 35 in good health and CMV-seronegative.

This chain joins TRBV9 and TRBJ2-5; 8 positions match TRBD2. From germline, CDR1 is SGDLS and CDR2 YYNGEE. The CDR3 extends over 17 amino acids. V shed 4 bases, J shed 1 base, and the junction held 12 bases outside the gene matches. In DNA, the CDR3 is TGTGCCAGCAGCCGGGGAGCAGCGGGGGCTTTCCAAGAGACCCAGTACTTC. Translating it yields CASSRGAAGAFQETQYF.

J is TRBJ2-1 and V is TRBV27; D possibly corresponds to TRBD2 (5 bases). The CDR3 length is 15 residues. CDR1 is MNHEY, CDR2 SMNVEV, per germline (reference sequence). Trimming took 2 bases from V and 10 from J, leaving 18 bases between them. CDR3 in DNA: TGTGCCAGCAGTTTAACCATGGTAGCGCCCGGGGAGCAGTTCTTC. Amino acid sequence: CASSLTMVAPGEQFF.

The rearrangement joins TRBV4-1 to TRBJ1-5; D is uncertain. The CDR3 is 16 amino acids. Trimming left V 0 bases short and J 3 bases short, with 12 bases between. In germline, CDR1 is MGHRA, CDR2 YSYEKL. The CDR3 is CASSQDLAEHNQPQHF. As DNA, the CDR3 is TGCGCCAGCAGCCAAGATCTTGCCGAGCACAATCAGCCCCAGCATTTT.

In this sample, this clone turned up once. The genes are TRBV6-5 and TRBJ1-1; 7 nucleotides match TRBD1. This CDR3 is 13 amino acids long. CDR1 and CDR2 (germline): MNHEY, SVGAGI. J gave up 5 bases and V 8 bases, and 8 bases lay outside the gene matches. CDR3 nucleotides: TGTGCCAGCCGGCAGGGGGGATTAACTGAAGCTTTCTTT. Translating gives CASRQGGLTEAFF.

The chain links TRBV19 to TRBJ1-2; 12 bases map to TRBD1. J was trimmed by 6 bases and V by 5 bases; bases with no gene match: 4. Looked up from germline, CDR1 is LNHDA and CDR2 is SQIVND (reference sequence). The CDR3 consists of 14 residues. Written as DNA, the CDR3 is TGTGCCAGTAGTGGGGGACAGGGGGCCAATGGCTACACCTTC. Translated: CASSGGQGANGYTF.

This chain joins TRBV9 and TRBJ2-3, with TRBD2 matching over 8 bases. Per germline, CDR1 SGDLS and CDR2 YYNGEE. The CDR3 runs to 20 residues. Trimming at V came to 0 bases and at J to 4 bases, leaving 19 bases not matched to a gene. As DNA, the CDR3 is TGTGCCAGCAGCGTAGGCCGGGTGGCGACTAGCGCAAGAGGGGCAGATACGCAGTATTTT. Amino acid sequence: CASSVGRVATSARGADTQYF.

The chain couples TRBV14 to TRBJ2-2, with 8 bases lining up with TRBD1. The length of the CDR3 is 16 residues. CDR1 is SGHDN and CDR2 is FVKESK in the germline V gene. J lost 5 bases, V lost 3 bases, and 8 bases had no gene match. Written as DNA, the CDR3 is TGTGCCAGCAGCCACCTAACAGGGGGAATGACCGGGGAGCTGTTTTTT. Amino acid sequence: CASSHLTGGMTGELFF.

The chain links TRBV27 to TRBJ1-1; the D gene is possibly TRBD1 (5 bases). CDR1 is MNHEY and CDR2 is SMNVEV in the germline V gene (reference sequence). Trimming removed 0 bases from V and 4 bases from J, with 12 bases in between. This CDR3 region has 15 residues. This chain's CDR3 is CASSLSQGLITEAFF. CDR3 bases: TGTGCCAGCAGTTTATCCCAGGGATTAATCACTGAAGCTTTCTTT.

The V call is TRBV4-3, the J call TRBJ2-5, with a tentative D call TRBD2 (5 bases). Germline V gives CDR1 LGHNA, CDR2 YSLEER. The V end lost 3 bases, the J end lost 3 bases, and 14 bases lay between the germline ends. This CDR3 is built from 15 residues. The CDR3 region is CASSQLLDYEETQYF. CDR3 bases: TGCGCCAGCAGCCAGCTACTCGACTACGAAGAGACCCAGTACTTC.

This clone was seen a single time. This chain uses TRBV4-2 with TRBJ1-1; maybe TRBD1 (5 bases). CDR1 LGHNA and CDR2 YNFKEQ come from the germline V gene. The CDR3 runs 13 residues. Trimming took 4 bases from V and 6 from J, leaving 12 bases between them. The CDR3 nucleotides read TGTGCCAGCAGCCTTAGCTGGGGCGCTGAAGCTTTCTTT. Protein sequence: CASSLSWGAEAFF.

The table lists this clone with a few counts. The V and J genes are TRBV4-1 and TRBJ1-6, with TRBD1 identical over 9 bases. This CDR3 contains 18 residues. Trimming at V came to 0 bases and at J to 4 bases, leaving 7 bases not matched to a gene. Germline-derived CDR1 and CDR2 are MGHRA and YSYEKL. Written as DNA, the CDR3 is TGCGCCAGCAGCCAAGATCTGGGGGACAGGGATTATAATTCACCCCTCCACTTT. Its translation: CASSQDLGDRDYNSPLHF.

This chain uses TRBV27 with TRBJ2-3, with D perhaps TRBD1 (6 bases). Trimming left V 5 bases short and J 7 bases short, with 16 bases between. Looked up from germline, CDR1 is MNHEY and CDR2 is SMNVEV (reference sequence). The CDR3 runs 14 residues. CDR3 DNA sequence: TGTGCCAGCAGTCCCCTAAGACAGGCAAATACGCAGTATTTT. It specifies CASSPLRQANTQYF.

J is TRBJ2-6 and V is TRBV19; no definite D call. V lost 3 bases and J lost 12, with 15 bases in between. Germline CDR1 LNHDA, CDR2 SQIVND (reference sequence). The CDR3 contains 14 residues. DNA of the CDR3: TGTGCCAGTAGTATGTATGGTCAGGTCCCCGTCCTGACTTTC. It is translated as CASSMYGQVPVLTF. Full variable domain (remainder filled in from reference TRBV19 and TRBJ2-6): DGGITQSPKYLFRKEGQNVTLSCEQNLNHDAMYWYRQDPGQGLRLIYYSQIVNDFQKGDIAEGYSVSREKKESFPLTVTSAQKNPTAFYLCASSMYGQVPVLTFGAGSRLTVL.

Only one count was recorded for this clone. The chain couples TRBV6-4 to TRBJ2-3; perhaps TRBD2 as D (6 bases). The CDR3 runs 16 residues. CDR1 MRHNA and CDR2 SNTAGT come from the germline V gene. V was cut by 0 bases and J by 1 base, with 11 bases left in between. CDR3 region: CASSDSAGGGTDTQYF. The CDR3 DNA sequence: TGTGCCAGCAGTGACTCGGCCGGGGGTGGCACAGATACGCAGTATTTT.